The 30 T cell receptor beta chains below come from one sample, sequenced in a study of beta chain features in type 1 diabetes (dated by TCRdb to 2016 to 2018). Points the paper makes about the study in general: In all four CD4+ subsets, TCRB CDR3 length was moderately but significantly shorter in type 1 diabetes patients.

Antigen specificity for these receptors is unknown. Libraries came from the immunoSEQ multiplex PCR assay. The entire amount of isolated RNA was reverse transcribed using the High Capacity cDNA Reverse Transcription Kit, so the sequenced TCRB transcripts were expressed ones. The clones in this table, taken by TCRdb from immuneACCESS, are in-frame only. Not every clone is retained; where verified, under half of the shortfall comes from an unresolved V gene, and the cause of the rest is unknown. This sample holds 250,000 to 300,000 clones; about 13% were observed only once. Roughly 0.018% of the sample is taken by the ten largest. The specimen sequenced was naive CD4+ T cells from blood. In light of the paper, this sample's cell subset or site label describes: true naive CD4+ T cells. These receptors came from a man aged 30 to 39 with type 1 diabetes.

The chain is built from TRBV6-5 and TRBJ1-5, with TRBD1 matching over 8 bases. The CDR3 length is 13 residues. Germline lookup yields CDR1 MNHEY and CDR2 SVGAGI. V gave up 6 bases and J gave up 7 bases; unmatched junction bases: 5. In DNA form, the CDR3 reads TGTGCCAGCAGAAAGACAGGGGAACAGCCCCAGCATTTT. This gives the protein CASRKTGEQPQHF.

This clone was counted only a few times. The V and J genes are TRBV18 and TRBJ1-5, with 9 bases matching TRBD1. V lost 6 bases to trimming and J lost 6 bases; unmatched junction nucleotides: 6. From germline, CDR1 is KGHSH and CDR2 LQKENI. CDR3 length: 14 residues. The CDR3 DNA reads TGTGCCAGCTCGAGTGACAGGGGGGCTCAGCCCCAGCATTTT. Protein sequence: CASSSDRGAQPQHF.

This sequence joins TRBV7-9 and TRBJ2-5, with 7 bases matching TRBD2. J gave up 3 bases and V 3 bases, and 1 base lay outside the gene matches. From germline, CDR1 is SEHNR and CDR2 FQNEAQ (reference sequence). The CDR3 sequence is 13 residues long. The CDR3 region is CASSLGGEETQYF. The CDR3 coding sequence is TGTGCCAGCAGCTTGGGGGGGGAAGAGACCCAGTACTTC.

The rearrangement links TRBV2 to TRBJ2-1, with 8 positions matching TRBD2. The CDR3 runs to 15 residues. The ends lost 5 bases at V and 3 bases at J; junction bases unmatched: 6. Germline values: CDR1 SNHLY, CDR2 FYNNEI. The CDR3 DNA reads TGTGCCAGCAGTCTACCTACTAGCGGCTACAATGAGCAGTTCTTC. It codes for CASSLPTSGYNEQFF.

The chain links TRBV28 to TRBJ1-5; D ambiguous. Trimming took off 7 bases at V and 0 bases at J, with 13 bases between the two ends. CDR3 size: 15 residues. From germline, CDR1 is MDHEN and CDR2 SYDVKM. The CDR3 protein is CASTSAGNSNQPQHF. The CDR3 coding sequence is TGTGCCAGCACTTCCGCAGGCAATAGCAATCAGCCCCAGCATTTT.

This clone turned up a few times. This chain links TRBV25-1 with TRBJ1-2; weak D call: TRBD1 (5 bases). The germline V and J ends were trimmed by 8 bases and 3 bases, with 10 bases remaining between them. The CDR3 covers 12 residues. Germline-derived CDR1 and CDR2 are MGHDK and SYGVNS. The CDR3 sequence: CASVDKDYGYTF. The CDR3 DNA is TGTGCCAGCGTGGACAAGGACTATGGCTACACCTTC.

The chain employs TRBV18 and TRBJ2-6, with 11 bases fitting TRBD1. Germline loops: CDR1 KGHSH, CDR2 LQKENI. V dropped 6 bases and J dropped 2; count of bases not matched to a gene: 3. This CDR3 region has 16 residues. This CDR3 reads CASSPGQGAGANVLTF. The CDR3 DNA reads TGTGCCAGCTCGCCGGGACAGGGGGCTGGGGCCAACGTCCTGACTTTC.

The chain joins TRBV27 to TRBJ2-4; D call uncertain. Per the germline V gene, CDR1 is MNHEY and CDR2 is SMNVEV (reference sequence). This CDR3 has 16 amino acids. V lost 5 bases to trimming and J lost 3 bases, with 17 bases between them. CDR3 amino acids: CASSDTAPIYKNIQYF. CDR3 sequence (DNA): TGTGCCAGCAGTGACACCGCTCCGATCTACAAAAACATTCAGTACTTC.

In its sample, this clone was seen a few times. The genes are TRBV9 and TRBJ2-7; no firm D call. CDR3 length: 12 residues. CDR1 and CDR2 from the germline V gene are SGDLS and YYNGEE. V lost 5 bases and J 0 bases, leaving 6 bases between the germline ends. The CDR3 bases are TGTGCCAGCAGTACAAGCTCCTACGAGCAGTACTTC. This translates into CASSTSSYEQYF.

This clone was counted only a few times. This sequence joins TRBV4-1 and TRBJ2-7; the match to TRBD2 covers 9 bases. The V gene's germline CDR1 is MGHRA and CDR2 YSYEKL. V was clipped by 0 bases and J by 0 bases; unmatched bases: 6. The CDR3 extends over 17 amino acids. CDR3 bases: TGCGCCAGCAGCCAAGATCGACGACTAGCGGACTCCTACGAGCAGTACTTC. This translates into CASSQDRRLADSYEQYF.

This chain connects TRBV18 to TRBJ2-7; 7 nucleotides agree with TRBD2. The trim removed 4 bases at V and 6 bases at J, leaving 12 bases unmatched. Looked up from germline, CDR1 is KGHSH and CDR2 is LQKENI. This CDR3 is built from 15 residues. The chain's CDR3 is CASSQREATSLEQYF. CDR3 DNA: TGTGCCAGCTCACAACGGGAGGCCACGTCACTCGAGCAGTACTTC.

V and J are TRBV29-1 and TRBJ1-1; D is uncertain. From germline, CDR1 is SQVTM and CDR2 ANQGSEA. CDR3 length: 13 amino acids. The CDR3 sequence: CSVVALMNTEAFF. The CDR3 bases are TGCAGTGTGGTGGCACTAATGAACACTGAAGCTTTCTTT.

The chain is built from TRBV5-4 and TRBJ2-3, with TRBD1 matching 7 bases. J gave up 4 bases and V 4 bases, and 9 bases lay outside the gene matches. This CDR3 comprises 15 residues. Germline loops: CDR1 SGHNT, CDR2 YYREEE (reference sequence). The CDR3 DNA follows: TGTGCCAGCAGCCCGGCCACAGGGGTGGCAGATACGCAGTATTTT. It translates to CASSPATGVADTQYF.

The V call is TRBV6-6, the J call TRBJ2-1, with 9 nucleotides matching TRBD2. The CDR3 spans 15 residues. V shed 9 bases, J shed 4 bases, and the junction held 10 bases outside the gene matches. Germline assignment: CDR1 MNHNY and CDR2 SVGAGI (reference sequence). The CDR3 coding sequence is TGTGCCAGTGAGGGCGGGAGGGCACCGTACAATGAGCAGTTCTTC. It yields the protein CASEGGRAPYNEQFF.

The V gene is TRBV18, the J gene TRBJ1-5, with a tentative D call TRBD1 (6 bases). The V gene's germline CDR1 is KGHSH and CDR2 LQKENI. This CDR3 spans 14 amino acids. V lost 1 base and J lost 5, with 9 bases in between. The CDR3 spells CASSPQGDDQPQHF. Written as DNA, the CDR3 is TGTGCCAGCTCACCACAGGGGGACGATCAGCCCCAGCATTTT.

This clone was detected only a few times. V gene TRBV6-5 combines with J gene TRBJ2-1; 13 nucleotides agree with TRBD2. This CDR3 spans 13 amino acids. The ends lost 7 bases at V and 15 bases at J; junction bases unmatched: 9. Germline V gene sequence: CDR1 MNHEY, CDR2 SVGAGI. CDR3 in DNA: TGTGCCAGCATTCGACTAGCGGGAGGTCAACCGTTCTTC. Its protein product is CASIRLAGGQPFF.

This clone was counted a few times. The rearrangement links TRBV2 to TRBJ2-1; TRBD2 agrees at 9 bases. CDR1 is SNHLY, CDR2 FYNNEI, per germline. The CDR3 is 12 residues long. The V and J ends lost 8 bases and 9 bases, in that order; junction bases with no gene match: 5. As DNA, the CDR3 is TGTGCCAGCCGAACTAGCGGGTTTGAGCAGTTCTTC. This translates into CASRTSGFEQFF. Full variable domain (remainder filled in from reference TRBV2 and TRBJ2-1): EPEVTQTPSHQVTQMGQEVILRCVPISNHLYFYWYRQILGQKVEFLVSFYNNEISEKSEIFDDQFSVERPDGSNFTLKIRSTKLEDSAMYFCASRTSGFEQFFGPGTRLTVL.

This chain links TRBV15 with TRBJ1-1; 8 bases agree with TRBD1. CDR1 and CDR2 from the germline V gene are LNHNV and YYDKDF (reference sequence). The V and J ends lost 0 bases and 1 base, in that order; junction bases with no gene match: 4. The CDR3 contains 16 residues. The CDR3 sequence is CATSRDIQGANTEAFF. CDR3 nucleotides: TGTGCCACCAGCAGAGATATTCAGGGGGCGAACACTGAAGCTTTCTTT.

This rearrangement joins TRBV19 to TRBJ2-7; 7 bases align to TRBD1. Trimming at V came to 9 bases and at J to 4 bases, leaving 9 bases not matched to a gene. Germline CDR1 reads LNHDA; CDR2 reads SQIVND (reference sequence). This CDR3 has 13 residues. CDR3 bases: TGTGCCAGAGATCGGGACAGCTTGTACGAGCAGTACTTC. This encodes CARDRDSLYEQYF.

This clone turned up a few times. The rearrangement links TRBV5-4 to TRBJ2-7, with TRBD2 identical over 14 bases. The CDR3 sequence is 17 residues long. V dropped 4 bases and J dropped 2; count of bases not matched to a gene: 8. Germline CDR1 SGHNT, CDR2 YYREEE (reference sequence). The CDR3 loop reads CASSMGLAGVGAYEQYF. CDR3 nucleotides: TGTGCCAGCAGCATGGGACTAGCGGGAGTTGGGGCCTACGAGCAGTACTTC.

The CDR3 DNA follows: TGTGCCAGCAGTGTCGAAGAGACCCAGTACTTC. Protein sequence: CASSVEETQYF. V and J are TRBV2 and TRBJ2-5; D is unclear. The V end lost 4 bases, the J end lost 3 bases, and 3 bases lay between the germline ends. Germline values: CDR1 SNHLY, CDR2 FYNNEI. CDR3 size: 11 residues.

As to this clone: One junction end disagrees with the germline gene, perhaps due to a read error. CDR3 region: CASSLSSGSSDTQYF. The CDR3 nucleotides are TGTGCTAGCAGCTTATCAAGCGGGAGTTCAGATACGCAGTATTTT. The rearrangement links TRBV7-7 to TRBJ2-3; TRBD2 matches 8 bases. This CDR3 has 15 residues. The germline V gene encodes CDR1 SSHAT and CDR2 FNYEAQ (reference sequence).

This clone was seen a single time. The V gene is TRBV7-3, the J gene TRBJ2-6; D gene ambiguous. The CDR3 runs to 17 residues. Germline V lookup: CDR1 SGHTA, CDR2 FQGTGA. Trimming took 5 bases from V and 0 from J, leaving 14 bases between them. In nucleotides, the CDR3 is TGTGCCAGCAGCGCCTTTCCTACTCACTCTGGGGCCAACGTCCTGACTTTC. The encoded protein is CASSAFPTHSGANVLTF.

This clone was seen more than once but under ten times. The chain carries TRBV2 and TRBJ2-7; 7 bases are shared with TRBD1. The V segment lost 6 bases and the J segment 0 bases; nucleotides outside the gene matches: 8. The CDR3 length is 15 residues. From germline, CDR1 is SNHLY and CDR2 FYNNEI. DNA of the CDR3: TGTGCCAGCAGATCAGGGGGTACAGACTCCTACGAGCAGTACTTC. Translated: CASRSGGTDSYEQYF. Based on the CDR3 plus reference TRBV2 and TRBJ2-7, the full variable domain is EPEVTQTPSHQVTQMGQEVILRCVPISNHLYFYWYRQILGQKVEFLVSFYNNEISEKSEIFDDQFSVERPDGSNFTLKIRSTKLEDSAMYFCASRSGGTDSYEQYFGPGTRLTVT.

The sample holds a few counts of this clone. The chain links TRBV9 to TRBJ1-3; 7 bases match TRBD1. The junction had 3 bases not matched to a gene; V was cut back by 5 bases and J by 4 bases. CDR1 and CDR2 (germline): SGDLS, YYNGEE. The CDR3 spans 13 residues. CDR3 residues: CASSRDSGNTIYF. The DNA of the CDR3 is TGTGCCAGCAGTCGGGACAGCGGAAACACCATATATTTT.

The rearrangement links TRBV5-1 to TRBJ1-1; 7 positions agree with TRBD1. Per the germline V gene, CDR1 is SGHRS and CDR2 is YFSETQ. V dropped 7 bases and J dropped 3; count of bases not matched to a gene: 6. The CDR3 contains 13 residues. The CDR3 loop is CASGDTGDTEAFF. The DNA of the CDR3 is TGCGCCAGCGGCGACACAGGGGACACTGAAGCTTTCTTT.

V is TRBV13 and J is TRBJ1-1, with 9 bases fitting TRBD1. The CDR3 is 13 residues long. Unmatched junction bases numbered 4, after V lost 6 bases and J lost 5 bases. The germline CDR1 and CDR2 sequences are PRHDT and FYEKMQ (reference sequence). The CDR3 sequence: CASRGTGTTEAFF. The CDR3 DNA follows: TGTGCCAGCAGGGGGACAGGGACTACTGAAGCTTTCTTT. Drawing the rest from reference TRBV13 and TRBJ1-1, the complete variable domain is AAGVIQSPRHLIKEKRETATLKCYPIPRHDTVYWYQQGPGQDPQFLISFYEKMQSDKGSIPDRFSAQQFSDYHSELNMSSLELGDSALYFCASRGTGTTEAFFGQGTRLTVV.

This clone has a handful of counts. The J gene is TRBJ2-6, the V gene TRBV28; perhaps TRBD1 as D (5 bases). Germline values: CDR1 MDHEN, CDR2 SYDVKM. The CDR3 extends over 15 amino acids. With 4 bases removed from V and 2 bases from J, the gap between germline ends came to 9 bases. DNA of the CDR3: TGTGCCAGCAGTTATCAGGGCGCTGGGGCCAACGTCCTGACTTTC. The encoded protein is CASSYQGAGANVLTF.

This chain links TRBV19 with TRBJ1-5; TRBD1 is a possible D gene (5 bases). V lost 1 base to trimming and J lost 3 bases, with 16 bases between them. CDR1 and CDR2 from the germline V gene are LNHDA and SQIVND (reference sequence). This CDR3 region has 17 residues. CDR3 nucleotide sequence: TGTGCCAGTAGTATAGGGTTTTCGGGGACTCACAATCAGCCCCAGCATTTT. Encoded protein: CASSIGFSGTHNQPQHF.

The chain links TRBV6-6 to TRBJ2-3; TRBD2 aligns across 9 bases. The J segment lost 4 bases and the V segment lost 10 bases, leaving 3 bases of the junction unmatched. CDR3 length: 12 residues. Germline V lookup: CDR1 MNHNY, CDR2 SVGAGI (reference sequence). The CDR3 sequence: CATAGGPDTQYF. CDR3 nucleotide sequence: TGTGCCACGGCGGGAGGGCCAGATACGCAGTATTTT.